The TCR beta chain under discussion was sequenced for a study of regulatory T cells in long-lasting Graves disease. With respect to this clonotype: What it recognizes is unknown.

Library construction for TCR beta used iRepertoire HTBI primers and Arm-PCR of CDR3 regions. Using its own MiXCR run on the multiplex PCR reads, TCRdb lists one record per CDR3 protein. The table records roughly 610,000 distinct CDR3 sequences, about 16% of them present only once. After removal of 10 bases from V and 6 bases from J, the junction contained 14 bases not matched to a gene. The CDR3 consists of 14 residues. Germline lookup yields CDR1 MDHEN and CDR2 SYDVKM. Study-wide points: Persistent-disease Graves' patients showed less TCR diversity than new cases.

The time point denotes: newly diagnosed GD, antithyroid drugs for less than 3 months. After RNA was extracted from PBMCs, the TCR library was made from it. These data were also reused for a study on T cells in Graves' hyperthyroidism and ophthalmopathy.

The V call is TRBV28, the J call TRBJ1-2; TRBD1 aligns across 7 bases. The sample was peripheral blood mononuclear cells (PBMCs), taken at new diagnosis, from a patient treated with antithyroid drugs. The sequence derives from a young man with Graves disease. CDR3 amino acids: CAICRQGGRDGYTF. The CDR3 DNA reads TGTGCCATCTGTAGACAGGGAGGGAGGGATGGCTACACCTTC.